This entry lists 27 T cell receptor beta chains sequenced from one sample in a study of blood T cell repertoires in COVID-19. Data came from immunoSEQ multiplex PCR; TCRdb stores just in-frame clones and leaves some out. Of roughly 100,000 clones in the sample, roughly four fifths were seen once. The sample comprised peripheral blood. These receptors came from a man aged 35 to 55 with active or convalescent COVID-19.

Comments on this clone: This may be a read error: a much more frequent sequence differs by one nucleotide. The genes are TRBV3-1 (or the pseudogene TRBV3-2) and TRBJ1-2, with 10 bases matching TRBD1. The germline V gene has CDR1 LGHDT and CDR2 YNNKEL (reference sequence). The V gene end was trimmed by 5 bases and the J gene end by 4 bases; junction bases not matched to a gene: 4. The CDR3 contains 14 residues. CDR3 amino acids: CASSETGGGYGYTF. The CDR3, as DNA: TGTGCCAGCAGCGAGACAGGGGGCGGCTATGGCTACACCTTC.

CDR3 sequence (DNA): TGCGCCAGCAGGGGTAGCGACACCGGGGAGCTGTTTTTT. Protein product: CASRGSDTGELFF. The chain combines TRBV5-1 with TRBJ2-2; D is possibly TRBD2 (5 bases). This CDR3 comprises 13 residues. V was shortened by 5 bases and J by 3 bases, with 8 bases between the two germline ends. From germline, CDR1 is SGHRS and CDR2 YFSETQ.

There are a few counts of this clone. V usage is TRBV4-1 and J usage is TRBJ1-2; 8 bases are a match to TRBD1. The CDR3 totals 16 residues. In germline, CDR1 is MGHRA, CDR2 YSYEKL. V dropped 4 bases and J dropped 7; count of bases not matched to a gene: 14. Here the CDR3 reads CASSPGAKDRGSGYTF. The CDR3 nucleotides are TGCGCCAGCAGCCCTGGGGCTAAAGACAGGGGCTCTGGCTACACCTTC.

The V and J genes are TRBV11-2 and TRBJ1-4; the match to TRBD1 covers 8 bases. Trimming took 1 base from V and 5 from J; bases not matched to a gene: 3. The CDR3 is 15 amino acids. CDR1 and CDR2 from the germline V gene are SGHAT and FQNNGV. In DNA, the CDR3 is TGTGCCAGCAGCTTAGTACAGGGGGTAAATGAAAAACTGTTTTTT. Its protein is CASSLVQGVNEKLFF. The complete variable domain, with remaining parts taken from reference TRBV11-2 and TRBJ1-4, reads EAGVAQSPRYKIIEKRQSVAFWCNPISGHATLYWYQQILGQGPKLLIQFQNNGVVDDSQLPKDRFSAERLKGVDSTLKIQPAKLEDSAVYLCASSLVQGVNEKLFFGSGTQLSVL.

This clone appeared a single time. V is TRBV5-6 and J is TRBJ2-2; D is possibly TRBD2 (5 bases). This CDR3 comprises 15 residues. Germline loops: CDR1 SGHDT, CDR2 YYEEEE. Deletions cut 2 bases from V and 1 base from J, with 9 bases between. The CDR3 DNA reads TGTGCCAGCAGCTTCGGGGAACTGAACACCGGGGAGCTGTTTTTT. Protein sequence: CASSFGELNTGELFF.

The chain recombines TRBV20-1 with TRBJ2-1; perhaps TRBD2 as D (6 bases). V was shortened by 3 bases and J by 8 bases, with 11 bases between the two germline ends. The CDR3 runs 12 residues. CDR1 is DFQATT, CDR2 SNEGSKA, per germline (reference sequence). The CDR3 loop reads CSASYGGDEQFF. In DNA, the CDR3 is TGCAGTGCTAGTTACGGGGGAGATGAGCAGTTCTTC.

The rearrangement uses TRBV6-5 and TRBJ2-1, with D perhaps TRBD2 (5 bases). Germline CDR1 is MNHEY and CDR2 is SVGAGI. The CDR3 runs 11 residues. V lost 8 bases, J lost 8 bases, and 10 bases lay in between. CDR3 DNA: TGTGCCAGCGGATACGGGGATGAGCAGTTCTTC. Encoded protein: CASGYGDEQFF.

The DNA for the CDR3 is TGTGCCACGACGCGGGGGAACACTGAAGCTTTCTTT. As protein: CATTRGNTEAFF. The genes are TRBV6-5 and TRBJ1-1; D uncertain. Trimming shortened V by 10 bases and J by 1 base, and 10 bases separated the two germline ends. The germline V gene encodes CDR1 MNHEY and CDR2 SVGAGI. The CDR3 is made up of 12 amino acids.

The chain is built from TRBV6-5 and TRBJ1-4; 8 bases agree with TRBD1. V lost 6 bases, J lost 10 bases, and 10 bases stayed unmatched. Germline V gene sequence: CDR1 MNHEY, CDR2 SVGAGI. The CDR3 length is 14 residues. CDR3 in DNA: TGTGCCAGCAGGCCCCGGGACAGGTGGGGAAAACTGTTTTTT. Protein: CASRPRDRWGKLFF.

The chain joins TRBV30 to TRBJ2-5; the match to TRBD2 covers 7 bases. Germline CDR1 GTSNPN, CDR2 SVGIG (reference sequence). V was pared by 0 bases and J by 5 bases, with 12 bases of the junction left unmatched. The CDR3 runs to 16 residues. The CDR3 loop reads CAWSVKLGGSGETQYF. The CDR3 nucleotides read TGTGCCTGGAGTGTAAAGTTGGGAGGGAGCGGGGAGACCCAGTACTTC.

The J gene is TRBJ1-6, the V gene TRBV12-3 or TRBV12-4; unclear D gene. CDR3 length equals 13 residues. Between the trimmed V and J ends, which lost 3 bases and 14 bases, there was a span of 14 bases. In DNA form, the CDR3 reads TGTGCCAGCAGTTTGGTTGGGAGAGGAACCCTCCACTTT. As protein: CASSLVGRGTLHF.

V gene TRBV7-9 combines with J gene TRBJ1-4; maybe TRBD1 (5 bases). Germline assignment: CDR1 SEHNR and CDR2 FQNEAQ (reference sequence). The CDR3 sequence is 14 residues long. Trimming took 4 bases from V and 6 from J, leaving 12 bases between them. In DNA form, the CDR3 reads TGTGCCAGCAGCTATAGGGGAGGGGATGAAAAACTGTTTTTT. Translating it yields CASSYRGGDEKLFF.

The chain employs TRBV18 and TRBJ1-1; D is unclear. Germline V gives CDR1 KGHSH, CDR2 LQKENI. CDR3 length: 10 residues. V was clipped by 3 bases and J by 8 bases, with 4 bases between them. CDR3 nucleotides: TGTGCCAGCTCACCGGGCGAAGCTTTCTTT. Protein sequence: CASSPGEAFF.

The CDR3 DNA follows: TGTGCCAGCAGCCAAGCGGGGGGGATATACAATGAGCAGTTCTTC. This encodes CASSQAGGIYNEQFF. The rearrangement uses TRBV3-1 (or the pseudogene TRBV3-2) and TRBJ2-1; the match to TRBD2 covers 8 bases. V shed 1 base, J shed 4 bases, and the junction held 3 bases outside the gene matches. The CDR3 has 15 amino acids. Germline-derived CDR1 and CDR2 are LGHDT and YNNKEL (reference sequence).

The chain uses TRBV24-1 and TRBJ1-2; D is perhaps TRBD1 (5 bases). V lost 2 bases, J lost 4 bases, and 13 bases lay in between. This CDR3 spans 15 amino acids. Per the germline V gene, CDR1 is KGHDR and CDR2 is SFDVKD. CDR3 region: CATSDSRSDIYGYTF. CDR3 bases: TGTGCCACCAGTGATTCCCGCTCGGACATCTATGGCTACACCTTC.

The table lists this clone with a few counts. The chain carries TRBV30 and TRBJ1-1, with D unresolved. Trimming shortened V by 1 base and J by 0 bases, and 15 bases separated the two germline ends. The CDR3 extends over 16 amino acids. Looked up from germline, CDR1 is GTSNPN and CDR2 is SVGIG (reference sequence). CDR3 coding DNA: TGTGCCTGGAGTGCCGCGAAAAAGAGATTGAACACTGAAGCTTTCTTT. Translating it yields CAWSAAKKRLNTEAFF.

The chain has TRBV29-1 and TRBJ1-2, with D possibly being TRBD1 (6 bases). Germline CDR1 is SQVTM and CDR2 is ANQGSEA. V lost 5 bases and J 3 bases, leaving 25 bases between the germline ends. This CDR3 has 17 residues. CDR3 bases: TGCAGCGTTCGAGGGGATGGGGGCGATCCGAGTCACTATGGCTACACCTTC. This translates into CSVRGDGGDPSHYGYTF.

The chain uses TRBV29-1 and TRBJ2-7; TRBD2 might be the D (6 bases). Trimming removed 5 bases at V and 6 bases at J, with 14 bases between. Germline CDR1 is SQVTM and CDR2 is ANQGSEA. There are 12 residues in the CDR3. CDR3 in amino acids: CSVSRGGLEQYF. CDR3 nucleotides: TGCAGCGTTTCCCGAGGAGGGCTCGAGCAGTACTTC.

This clone appeared once. The rearrangement links TRBV19 to TRBJ1-5; TRBD1 aligns across 9 bases. Germline V gives CDR1 LNHDA, CDR2 SQIVND (reference sequence). J was trimmed by 3 bases and V by 5 bases; bases with no gene match: 11. The length of the CDR3 is 17 residues. CDR3 DNA sequence: TGTGCCAGTAGTGCCGGGACAGGGAATCATAACAATCAGCCCCAGCATTTT. Protein sequence: CASSAGTGNHNNQPQHF.

The chain has TRBV6-5 and TRBJ2-1, with 12 bases identical to TRBD2. With V trimmed by 2 bases and J by 6 bases, 5 bases remained unmatched. The germline gives CDR1 MNHEY, CDR2 SVGAGI. The CDR3 covers 16 residues. In nucleotides, the CDR3 is TGTGCCAGCAGTTACGGGGGACTAGCGGGCGGCAATGAGCAGTTCTTC. Amino acid sequence: CASSYGGLAGGNEQFF.

The chain recombines TRBV7-2 with TRBJ1-2; D gene uncertain. Trimming took 5 bases from V and 4 from J, leaving 20 bases between them. Germline V gives CDR1 SGHTA, CDR2 FQGNSA. CDR3 length: 16 residues. CDR3 region: CASSEPADRSSYGYTF. The CDR3 coding sequence is TGTGCCAGCAGCGAACCGGCGGATCGGAGCAGCTATGGCTACACCTTC.

This chain connects TRBV15 to TRBJ1-3; 7 bases map to TRBD1. The CDR3 has 17 amino acids. Germline lookup yields CDR1 LNHNV and CDR2 YYDKDF (reference sequence). V lost 1 base, J lost 0 bases, and 6 bases stayed unmatched. The CDR3 sequence: CATSRVTGTLSGNTIYF. CDR3 DNA: TGTGCCACCAGCAGAGTGACAGGGACCCTCTCTGGAAACACCATATATTTT.

The J gene is TRBJ1-3, the V gene TRBV7-8; TRBD1 aligns across 8 bases. The junction had 7 bases not matched to a gene; V was cut back by 6 bases and J by 3 bases. The CDR3 totals 15 residues. Germline CDR1 is SGHVS and CDR2 is FQNEAQ. CDR3 nucleotides: TGTGCCAGCAGATTGGACAGGGTCAGTGGAAACACCATATATTTT. Its protein is CASRLDRVSGNTIYF.

V and J are TRBV9 and TRBJ2-7, with D tentatively TRBD1 (6 bases). The CDR3 has 15 residues. Germline CDR1 reads SGDLS; CDR2 reads YYNGEE. Trimming removed 4 bases at V and 3 bases at J, with 17 bases between. The CDR3: CASSNKMDRDYEQYF. The CDR3 region has the DNA TGTGCCAGCAGCAATAAAATGGACAGAGACTACGAGCAGTACTTC. The whole variable domain, remainder taken from reference TRBV9 and TRBJ2-7, is DSGVTQTPKHLITATGQRVTLRCSPRSGDLSVYWYQQSLDQGLQFLIQYYNGEERAKGNILERFSAQQFPDLHSELNLSSLELGDSALYFCASSNKMDRDYEQYFGPGTRLTVT.

The rearrangement uses TRBV7-8 and TRBJ1-6; possibly TRBD1 for D (5 bases). Germline loops: CDR1 SGHVS, CDR2 FQNEAQ. V lost 5 bases and J 1 base, leaving 15 bases between the germline ends. The CDR3 runs to 17 residues. In DNA form, the CDR3 reads TGTGCCAGCAGCCCTACCGGGGGACCATCCTATAATTCACCCCTCCACTTT. Protein sequence: CASSPTGGPSYNSPLHF.

The V and J genes are TRBV6-5 and TRBJ1-1, with 7 bases identical to TRBD1. CDR3 size: 16 residues. CDR1 and CDR2 from the germline V gene are MNHEY and SVGAGI. J lost 2 bases, V lost 0 bases, and 6 bases had no gene match. CDR3 in DNA: TGTGCCAGCAGTTACTCAACTAGGACAGGCAACACTGAAGCTTTCTTT. Its protein product is CASSYSTRTGNTEAFF.

The V call is TRBV7-2, the J call TRBJ2-5; TRBD2 matches at 11 bases. V lost 1 base to trimming and J lost 2 bases; unmatched junction nucleotides: 3. The CDR3 length is 16 residues. CDR1 and CDR2 (germline): SGHTA, FQGNSA. Here the CDR3 reads CASSLGIAGGQETQYF. The CDR3 coding sequence is TGTGCCAGCAGCTTAGGAATAGCGGGGGGGCAAGAGACCCAGTACTTC.